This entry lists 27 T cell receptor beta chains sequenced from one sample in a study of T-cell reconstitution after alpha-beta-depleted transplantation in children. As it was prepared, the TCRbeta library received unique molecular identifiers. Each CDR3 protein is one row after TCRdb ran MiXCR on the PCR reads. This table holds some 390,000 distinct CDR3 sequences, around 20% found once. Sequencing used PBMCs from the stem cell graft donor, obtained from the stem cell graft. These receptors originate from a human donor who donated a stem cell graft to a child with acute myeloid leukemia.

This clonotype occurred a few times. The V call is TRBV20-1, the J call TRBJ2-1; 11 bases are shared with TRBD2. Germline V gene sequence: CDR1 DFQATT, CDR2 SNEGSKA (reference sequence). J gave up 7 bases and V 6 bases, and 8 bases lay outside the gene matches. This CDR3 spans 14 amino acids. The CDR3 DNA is TGCAGTGCGCAAGGACTAGCGGGCAGAAATGAGCAGTTCTTC. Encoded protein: CSAQGLAGRNEQFF.

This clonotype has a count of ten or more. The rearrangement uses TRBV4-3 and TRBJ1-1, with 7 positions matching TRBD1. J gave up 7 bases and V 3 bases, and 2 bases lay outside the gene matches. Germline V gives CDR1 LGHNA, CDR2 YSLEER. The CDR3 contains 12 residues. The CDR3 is CASSHGQDEAFF. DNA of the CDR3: TGCGCCAGCAGCCATGGACAGGATGAAGCTTTCTTT.

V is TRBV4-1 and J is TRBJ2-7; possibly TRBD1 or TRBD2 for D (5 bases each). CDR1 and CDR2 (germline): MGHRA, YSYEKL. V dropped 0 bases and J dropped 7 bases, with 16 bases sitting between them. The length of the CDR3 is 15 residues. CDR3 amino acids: CASSQDRDVAREQYF. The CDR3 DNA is TGCGCCAGCAGCCAAGATCGGGACGTCGCACGGGAGCAGTACTTC.

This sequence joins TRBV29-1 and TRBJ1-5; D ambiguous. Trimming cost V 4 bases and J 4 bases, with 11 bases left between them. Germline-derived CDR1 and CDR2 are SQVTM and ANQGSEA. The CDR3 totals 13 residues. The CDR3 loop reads CSVARAANQPQHF. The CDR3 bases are TGCAGCGTTGCGAGGGCCGCGAATCAGCCCCAGCATTTT.

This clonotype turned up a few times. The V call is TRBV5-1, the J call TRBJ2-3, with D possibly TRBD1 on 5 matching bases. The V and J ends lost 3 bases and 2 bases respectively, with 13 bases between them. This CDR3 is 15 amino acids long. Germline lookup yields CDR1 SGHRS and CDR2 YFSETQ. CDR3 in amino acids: CASSSLPTATDTQYF. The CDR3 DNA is TGCGCCAGCAGCTCCCTCCCGACAGCCACAGATACGCAGTATTTT.

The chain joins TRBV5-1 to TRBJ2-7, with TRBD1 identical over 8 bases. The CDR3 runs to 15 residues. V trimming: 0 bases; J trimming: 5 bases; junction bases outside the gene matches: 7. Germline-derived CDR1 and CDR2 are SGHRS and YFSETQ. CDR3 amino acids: CASSLVQGAPDEQYF. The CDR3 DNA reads TGCGCCAGCAGCTTGGTTCAGGGGGCTCCGGACGAGCAGTACTTC.

The CDR3 sequence: CASSYLGLAGDGVVDEQYF. The CDR3 DNA follows: TGTGCCAGCAGCTACCTCGGACTAGCGGGAGATGGTGTGGTCGACGAGCAGTACTTC. V usage is TRBV28 and J usage is TRBJ2-7; TRBD2 aligns across 13 bases. V dropped 6 bases and J dropped 5; count of bases not matched to a gene: 19. The CDR3 has 19 amino acids. Germline CDR1 and CDR2: MDHEN and SYDVKM. Variable domain in full (rest from reference TRBV28 and TRBJ2-7): DVKVTQSSRYLVKRTGEKVFLECVQDMDHENMFWYRQDPGLGLRLIYFSYDVKMKEKGDIPEGYSVSREKKERFSLILESASTNQTSMYLCASSYLGLAGDGVVDEQYFGPGTRLTVT.

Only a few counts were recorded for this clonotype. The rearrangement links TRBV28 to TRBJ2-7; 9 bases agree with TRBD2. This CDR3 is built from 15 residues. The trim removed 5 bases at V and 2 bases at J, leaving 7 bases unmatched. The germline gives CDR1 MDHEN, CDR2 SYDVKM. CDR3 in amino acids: CASSPPTSGTYEQYF. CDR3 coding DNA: TGTGCCAGCAGTCCCCCGACTAGCGGAACCTACGAGCAGTACTTC. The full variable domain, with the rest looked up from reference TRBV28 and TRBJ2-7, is DVKVTQSSRYLVKRTGEKVFLECVQDMDHENMFWYRQDPGLGLRLIYFSYDVKMKEKGDIPEGYSVSREKKERFSLILESASTNQTSMYLCASSPPTSGTYEQYFGPGTRLTVT.

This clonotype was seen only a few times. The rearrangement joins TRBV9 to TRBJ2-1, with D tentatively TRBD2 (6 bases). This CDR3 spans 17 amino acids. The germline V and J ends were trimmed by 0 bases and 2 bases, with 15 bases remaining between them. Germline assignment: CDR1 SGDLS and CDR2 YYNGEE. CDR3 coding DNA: TGTGCCAGCAGCGTAGGGGGGGAGCCAGGGACCTACAATGAGCAGTTCTTC. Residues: CASSVGGEPGTYNEQFF.

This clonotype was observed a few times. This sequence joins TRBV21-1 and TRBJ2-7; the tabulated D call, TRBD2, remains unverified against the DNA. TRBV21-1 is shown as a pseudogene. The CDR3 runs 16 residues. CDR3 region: CASSKSAGGFNYEQYF. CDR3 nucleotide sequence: TGTGCCAGCAGCAAATCGGCGGGAGGTTTCAACTACGAGCAGTACTTC.

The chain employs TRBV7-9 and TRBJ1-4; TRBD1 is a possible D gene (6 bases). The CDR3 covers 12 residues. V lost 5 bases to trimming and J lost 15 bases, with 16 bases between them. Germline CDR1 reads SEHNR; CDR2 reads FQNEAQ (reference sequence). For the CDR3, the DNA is TGTGCCAGCAGCCCCTCGGCAGGGGTGGTGTTTTTT. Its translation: CASSPSAGVVFF.

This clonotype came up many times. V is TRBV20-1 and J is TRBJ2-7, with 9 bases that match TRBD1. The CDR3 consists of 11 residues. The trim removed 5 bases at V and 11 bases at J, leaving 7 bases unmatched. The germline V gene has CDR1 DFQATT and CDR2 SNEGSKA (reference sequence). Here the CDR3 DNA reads TGCAGTGCTTCAGTGGGACAGGGAAAGTACTTC. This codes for CSASVGQGKYF.

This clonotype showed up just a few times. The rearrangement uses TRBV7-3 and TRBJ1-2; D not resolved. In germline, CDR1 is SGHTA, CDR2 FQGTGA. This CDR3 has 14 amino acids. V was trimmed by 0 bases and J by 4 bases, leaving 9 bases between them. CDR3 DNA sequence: TGTGCCAGCAGCTTAACGAGGGCAGGCTATGGCTACACCTTC. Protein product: CASSLTRAGYGYTF.

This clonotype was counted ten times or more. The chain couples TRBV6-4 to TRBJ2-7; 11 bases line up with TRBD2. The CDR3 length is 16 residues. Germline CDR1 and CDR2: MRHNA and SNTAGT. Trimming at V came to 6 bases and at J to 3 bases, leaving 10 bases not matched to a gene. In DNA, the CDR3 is TGTGCCAGCAGGAATAAGACTAGCGGGACAAGCTACGAGCAGTACTTC. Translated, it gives CASRNKTSGTSYEQYF.

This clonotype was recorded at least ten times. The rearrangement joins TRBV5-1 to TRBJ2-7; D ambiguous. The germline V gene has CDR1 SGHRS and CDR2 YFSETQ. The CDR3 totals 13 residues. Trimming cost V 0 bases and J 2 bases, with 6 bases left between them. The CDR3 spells CASSLDRPYEQYF. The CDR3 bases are TGCGCCAGCAGCTTGGACCGGCCCTACGAGCAGTACTTC. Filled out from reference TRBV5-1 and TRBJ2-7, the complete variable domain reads KAGVTQTPRYLIKTRGQQVTLSCSPISGHRSVSWYQQTPGQGLQFLFEYFSETQRNKGNFPGRFSGRQFSNSRSEMNVSTLELGDSALYLCASSLDRPYEQYFGPGTRLTVT.

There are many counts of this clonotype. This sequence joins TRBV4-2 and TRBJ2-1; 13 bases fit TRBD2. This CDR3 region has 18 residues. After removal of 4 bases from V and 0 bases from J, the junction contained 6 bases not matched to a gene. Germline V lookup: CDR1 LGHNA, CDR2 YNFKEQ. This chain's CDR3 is CASSLGLAGAYSYNEQFF. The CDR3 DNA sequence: TGTGCCAGCAGCCTCGGACTAGCGGGAGCCTACTCCTACAATGAGCAGTTCTTC.

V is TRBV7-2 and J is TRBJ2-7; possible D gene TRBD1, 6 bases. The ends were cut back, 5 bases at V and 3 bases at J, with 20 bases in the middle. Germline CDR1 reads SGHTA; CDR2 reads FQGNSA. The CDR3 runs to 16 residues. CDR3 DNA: TGTGCCAGCAGCCTAGACGGACAGCGAGGGATCTACGAGCAGTACTTC. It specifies CASSLDGQRGIYEQYF.

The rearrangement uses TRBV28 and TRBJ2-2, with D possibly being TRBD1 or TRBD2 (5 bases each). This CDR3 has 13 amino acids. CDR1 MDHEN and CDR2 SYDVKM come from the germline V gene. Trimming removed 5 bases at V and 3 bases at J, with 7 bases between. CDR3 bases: TGTGCCAGCAGTAGAGGGGACACCGGGGAGCTGTTTTTT. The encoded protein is CASSRGDTGELFF.

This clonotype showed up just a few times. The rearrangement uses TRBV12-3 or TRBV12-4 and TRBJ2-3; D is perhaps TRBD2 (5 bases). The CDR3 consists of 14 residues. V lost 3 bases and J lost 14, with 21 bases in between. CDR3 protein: CASSFVTPGSPPYF. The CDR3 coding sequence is TGTGCCAGCAGTTTTGTCACTCCGGGATCACCGCCGTATTTT.

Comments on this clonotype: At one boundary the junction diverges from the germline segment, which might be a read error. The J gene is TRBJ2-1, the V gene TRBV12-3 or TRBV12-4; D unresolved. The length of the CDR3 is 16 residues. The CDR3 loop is CASSPMRPTTYDEQFF. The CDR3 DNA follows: TGTGCCAGCAGCCCCATGCGACCAACCACCTACGATGAGCAGTTCTTC.

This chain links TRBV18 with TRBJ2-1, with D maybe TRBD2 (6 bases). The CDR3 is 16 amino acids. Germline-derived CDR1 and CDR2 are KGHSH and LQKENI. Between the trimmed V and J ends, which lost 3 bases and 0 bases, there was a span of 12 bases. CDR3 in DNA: TGTGCCAGCTCACCTCTAGCGCCTGGCTCCTACAATGAGCAGTTCTTC. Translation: CASSPLAPGSYNEQFF.

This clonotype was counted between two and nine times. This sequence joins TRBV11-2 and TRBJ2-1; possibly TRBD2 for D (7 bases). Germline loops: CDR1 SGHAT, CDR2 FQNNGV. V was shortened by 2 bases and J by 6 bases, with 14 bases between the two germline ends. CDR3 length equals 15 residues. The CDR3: CASSLRGTTPNEQFF. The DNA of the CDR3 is TGTGCCAGCAGCTTAAGGGGGACTACCCCCAATGAGCAGTTCTTC.

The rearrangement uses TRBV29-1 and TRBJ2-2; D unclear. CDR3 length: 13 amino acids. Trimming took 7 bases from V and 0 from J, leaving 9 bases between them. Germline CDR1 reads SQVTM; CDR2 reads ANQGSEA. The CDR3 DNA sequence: TGCAGCGGTGGGCTTGCGAACACCGGGGAGCTGTTTTTT. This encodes CSGGLANTGELFF.

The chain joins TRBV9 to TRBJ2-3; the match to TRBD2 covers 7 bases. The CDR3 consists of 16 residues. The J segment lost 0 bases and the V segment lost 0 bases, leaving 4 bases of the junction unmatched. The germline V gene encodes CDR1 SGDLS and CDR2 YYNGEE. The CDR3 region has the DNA TGTGCCAGCAGCGTAGACGCGCGGGAGAGCACAGATACGCAGTATTTT. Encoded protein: CASSVDARESTDTQYF.

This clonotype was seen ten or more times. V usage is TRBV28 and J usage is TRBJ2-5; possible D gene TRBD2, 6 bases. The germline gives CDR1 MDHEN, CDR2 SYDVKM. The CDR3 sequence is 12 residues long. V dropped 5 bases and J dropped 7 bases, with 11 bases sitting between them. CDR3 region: CASSGDSWTQYF. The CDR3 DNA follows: TGTGCCAGCAGTGGGGACTCCTGGACCCAGTACTTC.

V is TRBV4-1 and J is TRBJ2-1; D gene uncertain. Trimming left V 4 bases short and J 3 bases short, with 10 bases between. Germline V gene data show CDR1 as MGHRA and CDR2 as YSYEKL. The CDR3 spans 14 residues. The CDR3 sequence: CASSLIQSYNEQFF. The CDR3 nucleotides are TGCGCCAGCAGCCTTATCCAAAGCTACAATGAGCAGTTCTTC.

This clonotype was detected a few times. The CDR3 DNA follows: TGCGCCAGCAGCCCTAGACTAGCGGCACAAGAGACCCAGTACTTC. This gives the protein CASSPRLAAQETQYF. The chain combines TRBV5-1 with TRBJ2-5; 9 nucleotides line up with TRBD2. V lost 4 bases and J lost 2; bases outside the gene matches: 6. CDR3 size: 15 residues. Germline assignment: CDR1 SGHRS and CDR2 YFSETQ. Complete variable domain (other parts from reference TRBV5-1 and TRBJ2-5): KAGVTQTPRYLIKTRGQQVTLSCSPISGHRSVSWYQQTPGQGLQFLFEYFSETQRNKGNFPGRFSGRQFSNSRSEMNVSTLELGDSALYLCASSPRLAAQETQYFGPGTRLLVL.